A single T cell receptor beta chain is shown here with its context. The antigen it recognizes is unknown. Base-call qualities are not available, and no considerably larger clone is one nucleotide away. This sample is part of a study of cytomegalovirus exposure and HLA in healthy donors (dated by TCRdb to about 2017). For the study in its entirety: According to an earlier analysis of 450 to 650 of the donors, some 170 million T cells yielded 117 million unique TCR beta sequences and more than 250 Gb of sequence data. Roughly 300 gigabases of sequencing data and 80 million or so unique TCR sequences were included in an early release covering several hundred HLA-typed donors. Of the roughly 400 genotyped donors, 65% to 90% fell in the genetic ancestry cluster associated with self-reported Caucasian donors. The study aimed to test whether cataloging public T cell receptors could reveal signatures of past pathogen exposure. The T cell repertoires of some 700 subjects were profiled by immunosequencing and related to cytomegalovirus serostatus. A separate validation cohort of 100 to 150 different subjects was used in addition to the 666-subject first cohort. High-throughput TCR immunosequencing, statistical association of individual TCRs with disease status, and machine learning were combined to predict cytomegalovirus infection status. In a later analysis, previously published TCR beta repertoires from 550 to 750 donors were re-analyzed and high-resolution HLA genotyping was added so that TCR occurrence patterns could be studied. In the later analysis, no new phenotypic data were used to find candidate immune exposures; instead, reliance was placed on TCR beta sequences and their occurrence across donors. An earlier analysis of some 600 of the donors applied high-throughput TCR beta sequencing to assess whether each TCR beta V gene segment acted as functional or pseudogenic. Donor age, sex, ethnicity and CMV serostatus were compiled alongside the repertoire data. Genome-wide SNP genotypes for about 55% of the roughly 670 donors were used in a later genetic analysis, which treated that subset as a discovery cohort. Every repertoire in the discovery cohort had been generated on one and the same sequencing platform. HLA typing covered class I and class II loci at four-digit resolution. Typing coverage varied by locus: about 629-640 donors for A, B, C, DRB1 and DQB1; roughly 520 for DQA1; about 570 for DPA1; roughly 450 for DPB1. A handful of DR-DQ haplotypes were handled as single units for association and clustering because linkage in the cohort was strong. Across approximately 400 genotyped donors of the cohort, an average of about 220,000 unique TCR beta nucleotide sequences per donor were sequenced, and approximately 19% of those sequences were non-productive. The investigation overall reported the following: Roughly uniform sequencing depth across donors was assumed in presence/absence analyses, although this assumption may not hold. Because the 87-base-pair reads could not distinguish some IMGT-functional V segments, including TRBV6-2 and TRBV6-3, those segments were excluded. Only TCR beta chains were sequenced in this cohort, and the absence of alpha or paired-chain data limited detectable features. In a later analysis, TCR association rates were found to vary across HLA loci, with the most associated TCRs seen for DRB1 alleles and the fewest for HLA-C alleles. A later genetic analysis associated a missense DCLRE1C variant with V-gene and J-gene trimming of TCR beta chains, and an independent cohort replicated the association. In a later analysis, most CMV-associated TCR beta chains were found to appear HLA-restricted, with HLA associations seemingly driven largely by CMV exposure. According to a later genetic analysis, donors in an Asian-associated ancestry cluster had fewer N-insertions in productive TCRs than the approximately 630-donor mean. In a later analysis, HLA-associated TCR beta chains showed more clonal expansion and lower generation probabilities than non-associated chains that were equally common. A later analysis associated 17,000 or so TCR beta sequences with specific HLA alleles at a false discovery rate of 0.05. Linkage disequilibrium might explain the correlated functional status among segregating V segments, but an unknown experimental factor could not be ruled out. Because HLA typing was missing for some donors at each locus, association tests included only the typed subset. Broadly in line with IMGT annotations, most TCR beta V segments showed up in productive rearrangements about 87% or about 30% of the time in an earlier analysis of around 600 of the donors. Immune exposure information for the cohort was limited to CMV serostatus. A further reported finding was that TCR beta sequences accurately predicted the HLA-A and HLA-B alleles for most subjects in the first cohort. A later analysis reported that several top co-occurrence clusters appeared linked to parvovirus B19, influenza, CMV and Epstein-Barr virus. When HLA alleles, especially DR and DQ, strongly co-occurred, TCR associations were difficult to assign to individual alleles. Across donors, most TCR sequences were observed very rarely, whereas some public TCRs were present in many individuals. The authors suggested that the approach could potentially be generalized to other disease states and immunological phenotypes. A few of the identified cytomegalovirus-associated TCR beta chains were confirmed in vitro to be specific for cytomegalovirus antigens. About 17 rarely observed V segments, including chromosome 9 orphons, were excluded from the earlier analysis of approximately 600 of the donors because counts were too low. A group of highly shared sequence variants was considered likely to be a technical artifact of the sequencing pipeline. Cytomegalovirus status was reported to be diagnosed by the classifier with high specificity and sensitivity in both the original and validation cohorts. In the study, 164 TCR beta chains were listed as associated with cytomegalovirus.

The library relied on the immunoSEQ multiplex PCR assay. A mixture of 60 forward primers for TCR Vbeta segments and 13 reverse primers for TCR Jbeta segments was used in the multiplex PCR. The CDR3 region of rearranged TCR beta genes was amplified from genomic DNA with a multiplex PCR assay. The Illumina HiSeq System was used to sequence the amplified TCR beta libraries as 87-base-pair reads. The study's processing was this. A later analysis counted about 82 million unique TCR beta chains across the approximately 700 repertoires, and 9 million to 14 million of these chains were shared by at least two donors. To remove PCR and sequencing errors, raw reads were error-corrected and collapsed into unique sequences using a nearest-neighbor algorithm that merged closely related sequences. To assign V, D and J gene segments, CDR3 sequences were aligned to IMGT reference sequences. For a sequence to be retained, a match of at least six nucleotides was required to both a V gene segment and a J gene segment. Rearrangements were called productive when the CDR3 lacked stop codons and stayed in frame with V and J; all others were non-productive. Following IMGT convention, CDR3 was defined as the stretch from the second conserved V-encoded cysteine up to the conserved J-encoded phenylalanine. Sequences without an unambiguous match to a single V gene segment were excluded from the earlier analysis of about 600 of the donors. An earlier analysis of a few hundred of the donors classified V segments as functional when productive rearrangements were above 56.7% and as segregating when the standard deviation between donors was above 5%. A statistical classification framework was built for diagnosing cytomegalovirus status from the catalog of TCR beta chain sequences. In a later analysis, TCR nucleotide sequences were compared against IMGT/GENE-DB human TR gene sequences so that V and J genes could be assigned. In a later analysis, CDR3 sequences and most-parsimonious VDJ recombination scenarios were assigned using the TCRdist pipeline. In a later analysis, each TCR beta chain was defined by its CDR3 amino acid sequence together with its V-gene family, and reads lacking a unique V-gene family were excluded. To address suspected cross-contamination and a sequencing artifact, a later analysis removed approximately 590 highly shared, low-generation-probability nucleotide sequences. For each public chain, a later analysis derived a clonal expansion index from normalized ranks of inferred template counts within each repertoire. In a later analysis, generation probabilities were computed with a VDJ recombination model fitted to out-of-frame rearrangements, and the resulting probabilities were checked against IGoR. Hypergeometric tests were used in a later analysis to score TCR-TCR, TCR-HLA and TCR-CMV co-occurrence, with a repertoire-size bias correction applied to the TCR pairs. To estimate false discovery rates, a later analysis permuted the HLA or CMV assignments 20 times. In a later analysis, co-occurring TCRs were grouped with DBSCAN, and TCRdist sequence similarity was added when clustering was performed within HLA-allele-positive subsets. Repertoires with fewer than 30,000 or more than 120,000 public chains were left out of co-occurrence clustering, as were a few repertoires with anomalous nucleotide sharing. TCRdb mirrors the immuneACCESS table, restricted to in-frame sequences. Some clones are absent from its copies; in checked studies, under half trace to an unresolved V gene, and the reason for the others is unknown. V and J calls and clone size are as listed in that table; D and trimming were resolved from the DNA. For this sample the table gives a few hundred thousand clones, of which 60% to 85% were detected only once. Jointly, the top ten make up roughly a sixth of the sample.

In total, about 650 healthy bone marrow donors made up the cohort. At the time of sampling, every cohort member was nominally healthy, though immune exposures that went unrecorded were likely present. The donor tested CMV seronegative, placing the donor among the 350 or so seronegative members of the cohort. A peripheral blood sample was collected from each donor, and TCR beta sequencing was performed on peripheral blood mononuclear cells. Genomic DNA extraction from the blood cell samples was performed with the Qiagen DNeasy Blood Extraction Kit. Looking up the germline V gene yields CDR1 KGHSH and CDR2 LQKENI. Spanning cysteine to phenylalanine, the CDR3 consists of 12 amino acids. Kept here is only the CDR3 DNA, which spans 36 bases and is read in frame from base 1. V drops 5 bases and J drops 1 base, leaving 5 bases in between.

The chain uses TRBV18 and TRBJ2-5; tentative D gene TRBD2, with 5 bases matching. The source of this sequence is a man aged 35-49 years in good health and CMV-seronegative. Sequencing was done on a sample of PBMCs. CDR3 protein: CASSGSQETQYF. The base sequence is TGTGCCAGCTCAGGGAGCCAAGAGACCCAGTACTTC.